What follows describes a single TCR beta chain. One end of the junction varies from germline; a read error may be responsible. Germline CDR1 is SGHNT and CDR2 is YENEEA. The CDR3 sequence is 15 residues long. This entry is derived from a study of blood T cell repertoires in COVID-19. Across the study: From T cells, B-cell-depleted T cells, or PBMCs came the material, which was cDNA or gDNA.

Original processing methods: How many nucleated cells were present was estimated from reference gene primer amplification. Using immunoSEQ multiplex PCR, the repertoire was profiled, and TCRdb retains in-frame clones only, with some absent. The DNA was the basis for D and trimming; V, J and clone size are from that table. The sample holds some 200,000 clones; about 80% are singletons and the top ten take approximately 14%. What was sequenced was peripheral blood. The sequence came from a man younger than 45 with active or convalescent COVID-19. This chain links TRBV11-3 with TRBJ2-1; D ambiguous. The CDR3 is CASSLHRDQYNGQFF. In nucleotides, the CDR3 is TGTGCCAGCAGCCTACACAGAGATCAGTACAATGGGCAGTTCTTC.